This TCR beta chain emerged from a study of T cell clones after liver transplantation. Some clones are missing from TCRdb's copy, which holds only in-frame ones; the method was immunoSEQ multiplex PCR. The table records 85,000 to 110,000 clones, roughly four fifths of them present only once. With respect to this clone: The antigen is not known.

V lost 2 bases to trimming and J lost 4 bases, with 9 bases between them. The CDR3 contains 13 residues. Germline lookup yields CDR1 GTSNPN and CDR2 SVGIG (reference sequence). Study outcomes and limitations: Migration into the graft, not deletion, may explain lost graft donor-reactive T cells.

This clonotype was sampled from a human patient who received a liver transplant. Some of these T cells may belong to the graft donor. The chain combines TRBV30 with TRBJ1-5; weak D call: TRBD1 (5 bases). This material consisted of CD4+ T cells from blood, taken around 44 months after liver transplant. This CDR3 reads CAWSTGGNQPQHF. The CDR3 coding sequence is TGTGCCTGGAGTACCGGGGGGAATCAGCCCCAGCATTTT.